These 17 T cell receptor beta chains share one sample of origin, sequenced in a study of long-term antiretroviral therapy in people with HIV. Version v3.0 of the immunoSEQ assay ran at survey level. TCRdb keeps only in-frame clones here, not all; method: immunoSEQ multiplex PCR. This table holds about 50,000 clones, about 86% found once. Here the sequenced sample was unsorted PBMCs, taken 0.8 years after starting antiretroviral therapy. These receptors originate from a woman aged 18-29 years with HIV.

This chain joins TRBV4-1 and TRBJ2-2; a possible D gene is TRBD2 (5 bases). Germline values: CDR1 MGHRA, CDR2 YSYEKL. The CDR3 spans 16 residues. V lost 2 bases, J lost 5 bases, and 15 bases lay in between. The CDR3 nucleotides are TGCGCCAGCAGCCAACGAGCCCAGAGCGGAACCGGGGAGCTGTTTTTT. Translated: CASSQRAQSGTGELFF.

The chain carries TRBV4-1 and TRBJ2-7; 12 bases match TRBD1. CDR1 is MGHRA and CDR2 is YSYEKL in the germline V gene. With 2 bases clipped from V and 7 bases from J, the junction kept 9 bases outside the gene matches. The CDR3 consists of 16 residues. The CDR3 here is CASSQFPGQGAPEQYF. CDR3 sequence (DNA): TGCGCCAGCAGCCAATTTCCGGGACAGGGGGCTCCTGAGCAGTACTTC.

V usage is TRBV27 and J usage is TRBJ2-1, with D maybe TRBD2 (5 bases). Between the trimmed V and J ends, which lost 5 bases and 4 bases, there was a span of 9 bases. The length of the CDR3 is 13 residues. CDR1 and CDR2 from the germline V gene are MNHEY and SMNVEV (reference sequence). The CDR3 coding sequence is TGTGCCAGCAGTGCCCGGGGTTACAATGAGCAGTTCTTC. It codes for CASSARGYNEQFF.

The chain employs TRBV29-1 and TRBJ2-2; TRBD1 agrees at 9 bases. This CDR3 has 14 amino acids. Germline lookup yields CDR1 SQVTM and CDR2 ANQGSEA. J lost 9 bases, V lost 6 bases, and 11 bases had no gene match. CDR3 in amino acids: CSVGGTGLIRELFF. The DNA for the CDR3 is TGCAGCGTGGGGGGGACAGGGTTAATCCGGGAGCTGTTTTTT.

Only a few counts were recorded for this clone. The chain carries TRBV7-6 and TRBJ2-5; no firm D call. The CDR3 length is 12 residues. Germline loops: CDR1 SGHVS, CDR2 FNYEAQ. V dropped 7 bases and J dropped 5 bases, with 11 bases sitting between them. The DNA of the CDR3 is TGTGCCAGCAACACGGGTATTGAGACCCAGTACTTC. Residues: CASNTGIETQYF.

The chain couples TRBV28 to TRBJ2-7; 9 bases are a match to TRBD2. Germline CDR1 and CDR2: MDHEN and SYDVKM. The V segment lost 6 bases and the J segment 2 bases; nucleotides outside the gene matches: 20. The CDR3 is 19 amino acids. For the CDR3, the DNA is TGTGCCAGCAGCCCGCGTCCCACAGGGATCCTAGCGGGACCCTACGAGCAGTACTTC. Translation gives CASSPRPTGILAGPYEQYF.

The count of this clone is one. V is TRBV11-2 and J is TRBJ2-2; D is ambiguous. The CDR3 totals 13 residues. Germline V lookup: CDR1 SGHAT, CDR2 FQNNGV. V was trimmed by 3 bases and J by 4 bases, leaving 6 bases between them. The CDR3 is CASSFQSTGELFF. The CDR3 bases are TGTGCCAGCAGCTTCCAATCCACCGGGGAGCTGTTTTTT. Variable domain in full (rest from reference TRBV11-2 and TRBJ2-2): EAGVAQSPRYKIIEKRQSVAFWCNPISGHATLYWYQQILGQGPKLLIQFQNNGVVDDSQLPKDRFSAERLKGVDSTLKIQPAKLEDSAVYLCASSFQSTGELFFGEGSRLTVL.

The CDR3 loop is CASSLVLSIETQYF. The DNA for the CDR3 is TGTGCCAGCAGCTTAGTCTTGTCTATTGAAACCCAGTACTTC. The chain links TRBV7-9 to TRBJ2-5; no clear D. CDR1 is SEHNR, CDR2 FQNEAQ, per germline (reference sequence). V was cut by 1 base and J by 8 bases, with 14 bases left in between. The CDR3 consists of 14 residues.

The V and J genes are TRBV28 and TRBJ2-7; no definite D call. CDR1 is MDHEN and CDR2 is SYDVKM in the germline V gene. Trimming cost V 5 bases and J 2 bases, with 13 bases left between them. CDR3 length equals 14 residues. CDR3 loop: CASSPQEMTYEQYF. DNA of the CDR3: TGTGCCAGCAGTCCCCAGGAAATGACCTACGAGCAGTACTTC.

The CDR3 loop is CASSDGLAGDEQFF. The DNA for the CDR3 is TGTGCCAGCAGTGACGGACTAGCGGGAGATGAGCAGTTCTTC. The chain recombines TRBV6-4 with TRBJ2-1; 13 positions match TRBD2. The CDR3 contains 14 residues. The germline CDR1 and CDR2 sequences are MRHNA and SNTAGT. With V trimmed by 2 bases and J by 8 bases, 0 bases remained unmatched.

The CDR3 DNA reads TGTGCCAGCTCTCTATTCAAGCGGGGGCCCTCCAATCAGCCCCAGCATTTT. Translation: CASSLFKRGPSNQPQHF. The chain couples TRBV18 to TRBJ1-5; possible D gene TRBD1, 6 bases. This CDR3 comprises 17 residues. Germline lookup yields CDR1 KGHSH and CDR2 LQKENI. The V end was cut by 6 bases, the J end by 3 bases, with 21 bases between.

The chain joins TRBV28 to TRBJ2-3; the D gene is possibly TRBD2 (6 bases). This CDR3 is 16 amino acids long. Trimming shortened V by 6 bases and J by 0 bases, and 16 bases separated the two germline ends. CDR1 MDHEN and CDR2 SYDVKM come from the germline V gene. The DNA for the CDR3 is TGTGCCAGCAGCTCCTTATCCGGGACTAGCACAGATACGCAGTATTTT. Amino acid sequence: CASSSLSGTSTDTQYF. The full variable domain, completed using reference TRBV28 and TRBJ2-3, is DVKVTQSSRYLVKRTGEKVFLECVQDMDHENMFWYRQDPGLGLRLIYFSYDVKMKEKGDIPEGYSVSREKKERFSLILESASTNQTSMYLCASSSLSGTSTDTQYFGPGTRLTVL.

The gene calls are TRBV5-1 and TRBJ1-1; D might be TRBD1 (5 bases). This CDR3 is built from 16 residues. Germline-derived CDR1 and CDR2 are SGHRS and YFSETQ. Trimming cost V 3 bases and J 0 bases, with 15 bases left between them. CDR3 protein: CASSSRDGDMNTEAFF. Written as DNA, the CDR3 is TGCGCCAGCAGCTCCCGGGACGGAGACATGAACACTGAAGCTTTCTTT.

The chain has TRBV28 and TRBJ2-1; D perhaps matches TRBD2 (6 bases). Germline V CDR1 and CDR2: MDHEN, SYDVKM. The CDR3 sequence is 14 residues long. With 6 bases removed from V and 13 bases from J, the gap between germline ends came to 22 bases. The CDR3, as DNA: TGTGCCAGCAGCTCACCGGAAACCGGGACTGTTCAGTTCTTC. Its protein is CASSSPETGTVQFF.

V gene TRBV27 combines with J gene TRBJ2-3; a weak D match, TRBD1 (6 bases). V gave up 5 bases and J gave up 3 bases, with 15 bases separating them. The CDR3 is made up of 15 amino acids. In germline, CDR1 is MNHEY, CDR2 SMNVEV (reference sequence). Written as DNA, the CDR3 is TGTGCCAGCAGTCGAACAGGGATGAGAACAGATACGCAGTATTTT. Translating it yields CASSRTGMRTDTQYF.

The gene calls are TRBV6-6 and TRBJ1-1; TRBD1 is a possible D gene (5 bases). CDR1 is MNHNY and CDR2 is SVGAGI in the germline V gene (reference sequence). This CDR3 comprises 13 residues. Trimming removed 2 bases from V and 7 bases from J, with 11 bases in between. The CDR3 sequence: CASSYAKQGEAFF. In DNA form, the CDR3 reads TGTGCCAGCAGTTACGCTAAGCAGGGTGAAGCTTTCTTT.

The chain joins TRBV11-2 to TRBJ2-1; the match to TRBD1 covers 7 bases. V was pared by 3 bases and J by 0 bases, with 5 bases of the junction left unmatched. Germline values: CDR1 SGHAT, CDR2 FQNNGV. This CDR3 has 16 amino acids. The CDR3 sequence is CASSFGTVSSYNEQFF. The CDR3 DNA is TGTGCCAGCAGCTTCGGGACAGTAAGCTCCTACAATGAGCAGTTCTTC.